What follows is one TCR beta chain and its context. What it binds is not known. This record comes from a study of T cells in narcolepsy. The study's findings and limits: No autoreactive T cell clone sequences appeared in some memory CD4+ repertoires.

The protocol was immunoSEQ multiplex PCR, while the TCRdb copy is restricted to in-frame clones and leaves out a portion. The sample contains 25,000 to 30,000 clones, roughly 86% of which appear only once. The trim removed 3 bases at V and 6 bases at J, leaving 11 bases unmatched. The CDR3 runs 17 residues. The V gene's germline CDR1 is SGDLS and CDR2 YYNGEE. The sequence derives from a human donor in good health. The rearrangement joins TRBV9 to TRBJ2-3; TRBD1 aligns across 12 bases. The material sequenced was memory (CD45RA-) CD4+ T cells from blood. The CDR3 DNA reads TGTGCCAGCAGCGAGAGGGGACAGGGGGCCTTTCGGGATACGCAGTATTTT. Its protein is CASSERGQGAFRDTQYF.